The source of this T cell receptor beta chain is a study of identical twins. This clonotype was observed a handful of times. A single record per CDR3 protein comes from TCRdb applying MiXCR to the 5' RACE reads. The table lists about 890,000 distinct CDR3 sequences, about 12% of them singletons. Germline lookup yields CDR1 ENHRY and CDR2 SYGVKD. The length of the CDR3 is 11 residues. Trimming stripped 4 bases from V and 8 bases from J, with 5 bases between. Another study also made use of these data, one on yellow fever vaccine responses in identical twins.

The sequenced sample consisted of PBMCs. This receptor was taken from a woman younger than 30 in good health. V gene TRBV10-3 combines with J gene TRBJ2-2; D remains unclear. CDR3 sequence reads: CAISGPGELFF. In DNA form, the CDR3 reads TGTGCCATCAGTGGACCGGGGGAGCTGTTTTTT.